This record looks at one T cell receptor (beta chain) sequence and its context. Its specific antigen is unknown. No base qualities exist here, and no much larger clone lies one base off it. These data belong to a study of blood T cell repertoires in COVID-19 (dated by TCRdb to the early 2020s). With respect to the entire study: Collaborator samples came from the United States, Italy and Spain and covered acute and convalescent phases of COVID-19. The repertoires were made available in a free public database intended to serve as a resource for research on the immune response to SARS-CoV-2. Where available, HLA class I and class II types were taken from metadata supplied by the sample provider and were not determined by assay-based typing. The samples were drawn from two sources: the first 160 participants of the ongoing ImmuneRACE study, and 950 to 1,500 subjects contributed by 6 global collaborators. Sample metadata almost always included a de-identified subject ID, COVID-19 status, age in years and sex. The prospective study material was composed of cDNA or gDNA derived from T cells, B-cell-depleted T cells, or PBMCs. The dataset comprised deeply sampled blood TCRbeta repertoires from subjects exposed to, actively infected with, or recovered from COVID-19. Findings and caveats that apply to the study as a whole: How much clinical and demographic metadata was included differed by source and by participant, and the metadata was provided uncurated.

Whole blood was collected in K2EDTA tubes by collaborating institutions according to the institutions' own protocols. Collaborator samples were shipped for TCRbeta analysis as frozen whole blood, isolated PBMCs, or DNA extracted from either sample type. The CDR3 has 12 amino acids, counting the end cysteine and phenylalanine. Left in the record is the CDR3 DNA by itself, 36 bases read in frame from the first base. V sheds 7 bases and J sheds 7 bases, leaving 15 bases between their ends. Via the germline V gene (reference sequence), CDR1 is SGHKS and CDR2 YYEKEE. The immunoSEQ Assay, a bias-controlled multiplex PCR, was used to amplify TCRbeta CDR3 regions from genomic DNA. Per the authors' processing: Within the assay, amplification of reference gene primers was used to estimate how many nucleated cells each sample contained. To quantify the absolute abundance of each unique TCRbeta CDR3 rearrangement, sequence reads were collapsed and filtered. For each sample, productive Simpson clonality was calculated by taking the square root of Simpson's diversity index across productive rearrangements. TCRdb provides this immuneACCESS table in a form limited to in-frame rearrangements. Some clones are lacking; in checked studies, under half of them reflect an unresolved V gene, and why the rest are absent is not known. V and J calls and clone size are those listed in that table; D and trimming were worked out from the DNA. The table for this sample lists roughly 390,000 clones; 85% of them were counted only once. Together, the top ten hold roughly 3.6% of the sample.

This receptor was obtained from a woman between 18 and 30 years old with acute or convalescent COVID-19. The rearrangement joined TRBV5-5 to TRBJ2-7; a tentative D call is TRBD2 (5 bases match). The sample taken for sequencing was peripheral blood. The DNA reads TGTGCCAGCGAGGGCCGTCTACGAGAGCAGTACTTC. Its coded protein is CASEGRLREQYF.